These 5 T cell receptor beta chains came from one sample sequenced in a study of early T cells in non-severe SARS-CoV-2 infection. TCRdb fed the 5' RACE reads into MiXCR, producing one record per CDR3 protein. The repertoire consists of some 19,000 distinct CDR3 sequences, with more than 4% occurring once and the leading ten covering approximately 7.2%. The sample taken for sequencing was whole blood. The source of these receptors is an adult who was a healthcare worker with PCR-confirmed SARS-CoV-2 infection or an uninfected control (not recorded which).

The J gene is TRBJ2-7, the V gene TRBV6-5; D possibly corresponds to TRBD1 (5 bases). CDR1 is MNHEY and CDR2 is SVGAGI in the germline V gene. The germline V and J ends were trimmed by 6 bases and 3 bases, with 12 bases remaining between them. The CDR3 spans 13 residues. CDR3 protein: CASSRQMNYEQYF. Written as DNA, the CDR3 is TGTGCCAGCAGCCGACAGATGAACTACGAGCAGTACTTC.

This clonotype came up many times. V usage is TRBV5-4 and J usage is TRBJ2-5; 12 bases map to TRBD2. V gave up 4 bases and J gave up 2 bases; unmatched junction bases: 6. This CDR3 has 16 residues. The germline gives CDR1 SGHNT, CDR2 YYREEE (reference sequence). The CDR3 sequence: CASSPPGTSGQETQYF. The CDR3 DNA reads TGTGCCAGCAGCCCCCCCGGGACTAGCGGGCAAGAGACCCAGTACTTC.

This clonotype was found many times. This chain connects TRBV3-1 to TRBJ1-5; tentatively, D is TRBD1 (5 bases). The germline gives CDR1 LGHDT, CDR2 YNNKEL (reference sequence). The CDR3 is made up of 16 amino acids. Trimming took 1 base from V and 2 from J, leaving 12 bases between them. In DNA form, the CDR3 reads TGTGCCAGCAGCCAAGCGGGGACGGGAGGCAATCAGCCCCAGCATTTT. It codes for CASSQAGTGGNQPQHF.

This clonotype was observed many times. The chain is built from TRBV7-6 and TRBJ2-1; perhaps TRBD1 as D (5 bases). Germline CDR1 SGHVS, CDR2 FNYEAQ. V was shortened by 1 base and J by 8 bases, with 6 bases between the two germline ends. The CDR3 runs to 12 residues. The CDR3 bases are TGTGCCAGCAGCTTAGAGGGGCATGAGCAGTTCTTC. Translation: CASSLEGHEQFF.

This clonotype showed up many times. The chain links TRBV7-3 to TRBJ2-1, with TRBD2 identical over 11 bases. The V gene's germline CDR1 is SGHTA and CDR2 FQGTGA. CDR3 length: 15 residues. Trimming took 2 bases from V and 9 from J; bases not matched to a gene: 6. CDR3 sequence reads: CASSLRLAGGGEQFF. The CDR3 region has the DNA TGTGCCAGCAGCTTACGCCTAGCGGGGGGAGGTGAGCAGTTCTTC.